These 12 T cell receptor beta chains came from one sample sequenced in a study of blood T cell repertoires in COVID-19 (dated by TCRdb to the early 2020s). The receptor library was made with the immunoSEQ multiplex PCR assay. This is the immuneACCESS table as TCRdb keeps it, with only in-frame sequences that have V and J called. A part of the clones is gone; compared with another copy, unresolved V genes explain less than half, and the rest is unexplained. For this sample there are about 410,000 clones; approximately 90% appear just once. 1.4% of the sample is in the top ten clones. Source material: peripheral blood. The origin of the receptors is a woman aged 25 to 39 with active or convalescent COVID-19.

The chain employs TRBV6-1 and TRBJ2-1; 10 bases agree with TRBD2. There are 17 residues in the CDR3. Trimming took 2 bases from V and 3 from J; bases not matched to a gene: 7. Germline V gene data show CDR1 as MNHNS and CDR2 as SASEGT. The CDR3 sequence is CASSERFASGSYNEQFF. The CDR3 bases are TGTGCCAGCAGTGAAAGGTTTGCTAGCGGGAGCTACAATGAGCAGTTCTTC.

The chain carries TRBV27 and TRBJ2-7; D possibly corresponds to TRBD1 (6 bases). Germline loops: CDR1 MNHEY, CDR2 SMNVEV (reference sequence). V lost 7 bases to trimming and J lost 4 bases, with 23 bases between them. There are 16 residues in the CDR3. This CDR3 is CASKGFWDTDFYEQYF. In DNA form, the CDR3 reads TGTGCCAGCAAAGGGTTCTGGGACACCGATTTTTACGAGCAGTACTTC.

V and J are TRBV29-1 and TRBJ2-7; 7 bases line up with TRBD1. CDR1 SQVTM and CDR2 ANQGSEA come from the germline V gene. The CDR3 is made up of 13 amino acids. V lost 7 bases and J lost 3; bases outside the gene matches: 9. The CDR3 DNA reads TGCAGCGGGATGGGGACAGATCACTACGAGCAGTACTTC. Translated, it gives CSGMGTDHYEQYF.

This chain connects TRBV10-3 to TRBJ1-6; 7 bases map to TRBD1. The CDR3 extends over 14 amino acids. Germline assignment: CDR1 ENHRY and CDR2 SYGVKD. Unmatched junction bases numbered 6, after V lost 6 bases and J lost 7 bases. The CDR3 is CAISLTGNNSPLHF. The CDR3 bases are TGTGCCATCAGCTTGACAGGGAACAATTCACCCCTCCACTTT.

This clone has only one observation. The same CDR3 is also encoded by other DNA sequences in this sample. The chain uses TRBV7-9 and TRBJ2-5; 8 bases match TRBD2. CDR3 length: 15 amino acids. Per the germline V gene, CDR1 is SEHNR and CDR2 is FQNEAQ (reference sequence). V was clipped by 0 bases and J by 2 bases; unmatched bases: 2. CDR3 residues: CASSLARGGQETQYF. The CDR3 bases are TGTGCCAGCAGCTTAGCCCGGGGGGGACAAGAGACCCAGTACTTC.

The rearrangement uses TRBV6-1 and TRBJ1-2, with no clear D. The CDR3 has 12 residues. The germline CDR1 and CDR2 sequences are MNHNS and SASEGT. V lost 2 bases and J 8 bases, leaving 9 bases between the germline ends. The CDR3 loop reads CASSEMSLGYTF. The DNA of the CDR3 is TGTGCCAGCAGTGAAATGTCCTTGGGCTACACCTTC.

The V gene is TRBV5-8, the J gene TRBJ2-1; TRBD1 is a possible D gene (6 bases). Germline V gene lookup returns CDR1 SGHTS and CDR2 YDEGEE. The CDR3 contains 16 residues. With 1 base removed from V and 3 bases from J, the gap between germline ends came to 14 bases. CDR3 protein: CASSLRSGVSYNEQFF. CDR3 sequence (DNA): TGTGCCAGCAGCTTGCGCTCAGGGGTTAGCTACAATGAGCAGTTCTTC.

This chain joins TRBV11-2 and TRBJ1-4, with 7 bases lining up with TRBD1. Trimming at V came to 5 bases and at J to 0 bases, leaving 12 bases not matched to a gene. This CDR3 contains 18 residues. Germline values: CDR1 SGHAT, CDR2 FQNNGV. CDR3 sequence reads: CASSPFGETGTTNEKLFF. The CDR3 nucleotides are TGTGCCAGCAGCCCATTCGGTGAGACAGGGACAACTAATGAAAAACTGTTTTTT.

The CDR3 coding sequence is TGTGCCAGCAGATACGGGACAGGGAAAACTTTCTTT. Translating gives CASRYGTGKTFF. The rearrangement uses TRBV12-3 or TRBV12-4 and TRBJ1-1; TRBD1 matches at 9 bases. The CDR3 sequence is 12 residues long. The J segment lost 12 bases and the V segment lost 6 bases, leaving 8 bases of the junction unmatched.

The chain joins TRBV30 to TRBJ1-2, with TRBD1 matching 10 bases. The ends lost 4 bases at V and 5 bases at J; junction bases unmatched: 10. Per the germline V gene, CDR1 is GTSNPN and CDR2 is SVGIG (reference sequence). The CDR3 runs 15 residues. CDR3 in DNA: TGTGCCTGGATTCGGACGGACAGGGGGTATTATGGCTACACCTTC. Amino acid sequence: CAWIRTDRGYYGYTF. Supplemented by reference TRBV30 and TRBJ1-2, the full variable domain reads SQTIHQWPATLVQPVGSPLSLECTVEGTSNPNLYWYRQAAGRGLQLLFYSVGIGQISSEVPQNLSASRPQDRQFILSSKKLLLSDSGFYLCAWIRTDRGYYGYTFGSGTRLTVV.

This rearrangement joins TRBV5-1 to TRBJ1-1, with 8 bases aligning to TRBD1. The germline gives CDR1 SGHRS, CDR2 YFSETQ. This CDR3 has 15 residues. After removal of 0 bases from V and 0 bases from J, the junction contained 1 base not matched to a gene. CDR3: CASSLGQGMNTEAFF. CDR3 in DNA: TGCGCCAGCAGCTTGGGACAGGGGATGAACACTGAAGCTTTCTTT.

This chain joins TRBV30 and TRBJ2-2, with D possibly matching TRBD2 (5 bases). The CDR3 totals 17 residues. V was shortened by 4 bases and J by 6 bases, with 24 bases between the two germline ends. CDR1 GTSNPN and CDR2 SVGIG come from the germline V gene (reference sequence). CDR3 amino acids: CAWTRPGKRGQAGELFF. The CDR3 DNA is TGTGCCTGGACCAGACCTGGGAAGAGAGGGCAAGCCGGGGAGCTGTTTTTT.